This T cell receptor (beta chain) is from a study of T cells in localized non-small cell lung cancer. TCRdb's copy holds only in-frame clones and misses some; the assay was immunoSEQ multiplex PCR. Among around 140,000 clones listed, 80% to 90% were seen once. V was cut by 6 bases and J by 4 bases, with 13 bases left in between. Germline CDR1 reads SGHNT; CDR2 reads YYREEE (reference sequence). The CDR3 has 13 amino acids. The clonotype originates from a female donor over 55 with stage I lung adenocarcinoma. This rearrangement joins TRBV5-4 to TRBJ1-1; no firm D call. Sequenced here: peripheral blood, sampled before any cancer treatment. The DNA of the CDR3 is TGTGCCAGCACCTGGAAGGGAGGCACTGAAGCTTTCTTT. Translating gives CASTWKGGTEAFF.